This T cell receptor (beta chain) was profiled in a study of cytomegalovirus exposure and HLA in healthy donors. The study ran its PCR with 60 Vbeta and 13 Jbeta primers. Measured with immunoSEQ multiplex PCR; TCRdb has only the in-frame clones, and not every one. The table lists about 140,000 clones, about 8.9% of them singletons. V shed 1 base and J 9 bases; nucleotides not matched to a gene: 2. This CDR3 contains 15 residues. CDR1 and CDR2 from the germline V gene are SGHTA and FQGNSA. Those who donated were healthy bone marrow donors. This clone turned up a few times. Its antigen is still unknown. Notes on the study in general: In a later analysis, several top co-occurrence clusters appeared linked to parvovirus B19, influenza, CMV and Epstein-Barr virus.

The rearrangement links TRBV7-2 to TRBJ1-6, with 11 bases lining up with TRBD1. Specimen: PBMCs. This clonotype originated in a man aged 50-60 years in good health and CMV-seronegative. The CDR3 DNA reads TGTGCCAGCAGCTTAGTGGGGACAGGGGGTTCACCCCTCCACTTT. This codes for CASSLVGTGGSPLHF.